This T cell receptor (beta chain) stems from a study of shared clonotypes between healthy human individuals. Study-wide results and limits: Unshared clonotypes carried lower generation probabilities than those common to all four donors.

CD45RO-negative cells were positively selected for CCR7, leaving out terminally differentiated effector memory CD45RA+ cells. As for this clone: Its target is not known.

From germline, CDR1 is SGHRS and CDR2 YFSETQ. V dropped 3 bases and J dropped 8 bases, with 14 bases sitting between them. The CDR3 has 13 residues. The table came from immunoSEQ multiplex PCR; TCRdb's copy has only in-frame clones and leaves some out. The sample lists about 2.1 million clones; approximately 94% were seen once. Sequencing was performed on naive CD8+ T cells from PBMCs. This clonotype originated in a man in his late teens or twenties in good health. Some clones in this sample may be carry-over from other donors' samples. The rearrangement joins TRBV5-1 to TRBJ1-2, with D unclear. Here the CDR3 reads CASSSDLNDGYTF. As DNA, the CDR3 is TGCGCCAGCAGCTCGGACCTTAACGACGGCTACACCTTC.